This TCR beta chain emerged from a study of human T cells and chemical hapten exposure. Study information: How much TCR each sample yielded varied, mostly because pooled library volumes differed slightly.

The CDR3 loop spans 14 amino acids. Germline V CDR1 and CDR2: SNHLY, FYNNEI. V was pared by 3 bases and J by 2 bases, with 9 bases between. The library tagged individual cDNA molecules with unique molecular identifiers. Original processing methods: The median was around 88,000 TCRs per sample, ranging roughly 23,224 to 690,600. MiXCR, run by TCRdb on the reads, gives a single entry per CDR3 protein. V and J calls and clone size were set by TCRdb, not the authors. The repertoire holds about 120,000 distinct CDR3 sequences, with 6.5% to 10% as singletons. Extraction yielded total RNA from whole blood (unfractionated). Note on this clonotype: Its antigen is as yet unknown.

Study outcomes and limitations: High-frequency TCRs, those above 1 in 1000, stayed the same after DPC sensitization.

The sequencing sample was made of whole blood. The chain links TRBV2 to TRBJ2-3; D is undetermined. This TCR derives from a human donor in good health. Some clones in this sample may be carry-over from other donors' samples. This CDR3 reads CASSDQSATDTQYF. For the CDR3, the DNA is TGTGCCAGCAGTGATCAGAGCGCCACAGATACGCAGTATTTT.